These 25 T cell receptor beta chains came from one sample sequenced in a study of control samples from healthy donors and cancer patients. The repertoire was sequenced with immunoSEQ multiplex PCR; TCRdb's copy has only in-frame clones and lacks some. The sample has about 69,000 clones; roughly 80% are singletons. The sample consisted of PBMCs. Receptors originate from a woman in her fifties or sixties with lung cancer.

This sequence joins TRBV6-5 and TRBJ1-1; 9 nucleotides line up with TRBD1. J gave up 9 bases and V 7 bases, and 9 bases lay outside the gene matches. This CDR3 spans 13 amino acids. Per the germline V gene, CDR1 is MNHEY and CDR2 is SVGAGI. CDR3 sequence (DNA): TGTGCCAGCACCGAAGGGGGACAGGGTAAAGCTTTCTTT. Translated, it gives CASTEGGQGKAFF.

The rearrangement links TRBV19 to TRBJ2-5; a weak D match, TRBD2 (5 bases). The germline CDR1 and CDR2 sequences are LNHDA and SQIVND (reference sequence). Trimming took 3 bases from V and 5 from J, leaving 13 bases between them. CDR3 length: 14 amino acids. CDR3 amino acids: CASSIRGSGETQYF. In DNA form, the CDR3 reads TGTGCCAGTAGTATTAGAGGTTCGGGGGAGACCCAGTACTTC.

CDR3 in amino acids: CASSLSGDRGFAGRTNNEQFF. The CDR3 DNA follows: TGCGCCAGCAGCCTTTCCGGGGACAGAGGGTTCGCGGGTCGGACTAACAATGAGCAGTTCTTC. J is TRBJ2-1 and V is TRBV4-1, with D perhaps TRBD1 (7 bases). This CDR3 contains 21 residues. Trimming removed 4 bases at V and 5 bases at J, with 33 bases between. The germline gives CDR1 MGHRA, CDR2 YSYEKL.

The chain is built from TRBV4-1 and TRBJ2-7; D uncertain. Trimming shortened V by 3 bases and J by 0 bases, and 12 bases separated the two germline ends. The germline CDR1 and CDR2 sequences are MGHRA and YSYEKL. This CDR3 contains 15 residues. CDR3 sequence: CASSQDAMSSYEQYF. The CDR3 bases are TGCGCCAGCAGCCAGGATGCTATGAGCTCCTACGAGCAGTACTTC.

This chain connects TRBV4-3 to TRBJ1-5; D perhaps matches TRBD1 (5 bases). From germline, CDR1 is LGHNA and CDR2 YSLEER. The V end was cut by 3 bases, the J end by 0 bases, with 18 bases between. This CDR3 is 18 amino acids long. As DNA, the CDR3 is TGCGCCAGCAGCCAGGGGCCTCAGGAAGACGATAGCAATCAGCCCCAGCATTTT. Protein sequence: CASSQGPQEDDSNQPQHF.

The table lists this clone with a count of one. The chain links TRBV11-2 to TRBJ1-2; 8 bases are shared with TRBD1. The J segment lost 2 bases and the V segment lost 4 bases, leaving 6 bases of the junction unmatched. The germline V gene encodes CDR1 SGHAT and CDR2 FQNNGV. The CDR3 has 15 amino acids. The CDR3 sequence is CASSSSGGANYGYTF. DNA of the CDR3: TGTGCCAGCAGCTCGTCAGGGGGCGCGAACTATGGCTACACCTTC.

This rearrangement joins TRBV12-3 or TRBV12-4 to TRBJ1-1; D perhaps matches TRBD1 (5 bases). This CDR3 is 13 amino acids long. The V end lost 4 bases, the J end lost 0 bases, and 6 bases lay between the germline ends. CDR3 DNA: TGTGCCAGCAGTTGGGACCTGAACACTGAAGCTTTCTTT. It yields the protein CASSWDLNTEAFF.

The rearrangement links TRBV3-1 (or the pseudogene TRBV3-2) to TRBJ2-1; 8 bases agree with TRBD2. The length of the CDR3 is 16 residues. Trimming cost V 3 bases and J 0 bases; bases outside gene matches: 4. Germline V gives CDR1 LGHDT, CDR2 YNNKEL (reference sequence). CDR3 in amino acids: CASSHTSGRSYNEQFF. In DNA, the CDR3 is TGTGCCAGCAGCCACACTAGCGGCCGCTCCTACAATGAGCAGTTCTTC.

The rearrangement uses TRBV5-4 and TRBJ2-7; D perhaps matches TRBD2 (6 bases). The ends were cut back, 2 bases at V and 0 bases at J, with 9 bases in the middle. CDR3 size: 14 residues. Germline CDR1 and CDR2: SGHNT and YYREEE (reference sequence). The CDR3 protein is CASSLQTSSYEQYF. The CDR3 nucleotides are TGTGCCAGCAGCTTACAGACTAGCTCCTACGAGCAGTACTTC. Full variable domain (missing parts from reference TRBV5-4 and TRBJ2-7): ETGVTQSPTHLIKTRGQQVTLRCSSQSGHNTVSWYQQALGQGPQFIFQYYREEENGRGNFPPRFSGLQFPNYSSELNVNALELDDSALYLCASSLQTSSYEQYFGPGTRLTVT.

A single count supports this clone. The chain carries TRBV4-3 and TRBJ1-1, with 10 bases aligning to TRBD1. The CDR3 contains 14 residues. In germline, CDR1 is LGHNA, CDR2 YSLEER. Trimming cost V 6 bases and J 1 base; bases outside gene matches: 2. This chain's CDR3 is CASSRQGANTEAFF. The CDR3 DNA follows: TGCGCCAGCAGTCGACAGGGGGCGAACACTGAAGCTTTCTTT.

The V gene is TRBV5-6, the J gene TRBJ2-7; the D gene is possibly TRBD2 (5 bases). CDR1 is SGHDT, CDR2 YYEEEE, per germline. The V end was cut by 4 bases, the J end by 3 bases, with 8 bases between. This CDR3 region has 12 residues. The CDR3 sequence is CASSPEGYEQYF. The CDR3, as DNA: TGTGCCAGCAGCCCCGAGGGCTACGAGCAGTACTTC.

This chain links TRBV28 with TRBJ1-2; D is unclear. CDR1 and CDR2 from the germline V gene are MDHEN and SYDVKM. V was trimmed by 4 bases and J by 11 bases, leaving 14 bases between them. The CDR3 is 12 amino acids. In DNA form, the CDR3 reads TGTGCCAGCAGTTCGAACGGGAGGGAATACACCTTC. Translating it yields CASSSNGREYTF.

CDR3 DNA sequence: TGTGCCAGTAGTATTGACAGACGGGCGCCCGGGGAGCTGTTTTTT. As protein: CASSIDRRAPGELFF. The chain carries TRBV19 and TRBJ2-2; D is possibly TRBD1 (5 bases). The CDR3 is 15 amino acids. Germline CDR1 LNHDA, CDR2 SQIVND (reference sequence). The V and J ends lost 3 bases and 6 bases respectively, with 14 bases between them.

V is TRBV11-2 and J is TRBJ1-1; D is perhaps TRBD1 (5 bases). The CDR3 totals 13 residues. The germline CDR1 and CDR2 sequences are SGHAT and FQNNGV. V was clipped by 2 bases and J by 7 bases, with 11 bases between them. In DNA, the CDR3 is TGTGCCAGCAGCTTATCAGGGCAAGTTGAAGCTTTCTTT. It translates to CASSLSGQVEAFF.

CDR3 sequence: CASSPGRNTEAFF. The CDR3, as DNA: TGTGCCAGCAGCCCTGGGAGGAACACTGAAGCTTTCTTT. The chain uses TRBV6-4 and TRBJ1-1; no firm D call. CDR1 is MRHNA, CDR2 SNTAGT, per germline. Between the trimmed V and J ends, which lost 6 bases and 1 base, there was a span of 9 bases. The length of the CDR3 is 13 residues.

This sequence joins TRBV2 and TRBJ1-2, with D tentatively TRBD1 (6 bases). The V and J ends lost 0 bases and 4 bases respectively, with 12 bases between them. Germline V gene lookup returns CDR1 SNHLY and CDR2 FYNNEI. There are 15 residues in the CDR3. CDR3 sequence (DNA): TGTGCCAGCAGTGAAGCGTCGGCAGGGGTCTATGGCTACACCTTC. It codes for CASSEASAGVYGYTF.

CDR3 nucleotides: TGTGCCAGCAGCCAAGCAGAGGGCAATCAGCCCCAGCATTTT. Encoded protein: CASSQAEGNQPQHF. V and J are TRBV3-1 (or the pseudogene TRBV3-2) and TRBJ1-5; D unresolved. The V gene's germline CDR1 is LGHDT and CDR2 YNNKEL (reference sequence). V was pared by 1 base and J by 2 bases, with 6 bases between. The CDR3 is made up of 14 amino acids.

The chain links TRBV30 to TRBJ1-6; D possibly corresponds to TRBD1 (6 bases). There are 15 residues in the CDR3. CDR1 and CDR2 from the germline V gene are GTSNPN and SVGIG (reference sequence). Trimming cost V 0 bases and J 10 bases, with 16 bases left between them. CDR3 region: CAWSVGGGLRSPLHF. The DNA for the CDR3 is TGTGCCTGGAGTGTAGGGGGTGGGCTGCGGTCACCCCTCCACTTT.

The chain couples TRBV13 to TRBJ1-1, with D possibly being TRBD1 (6 bases). V lost 5 bases and J 5 bases, leaving 9 bases between the germline ends. Per germline, CDR1 PRHDT and CDR2 FYEKMQ (reference sequence). The CDR3 is 12 amino acids. Here the CDR3 reads CASSPDRTEAFF. The DNA of the CDR3 is TGTGCCAGCAGCCCGGACAGAACTGAAGCTTTCTTT. Combining the CDR3 with reference TRBV13 and TRBJ1-1 gives the whole variable domain AAGVIQSPRHLIKEKRETATLKCYPIPRHDTVYWYQQGPGQDPQFLISFYEKMQSDKGSIPDRFSAQQFSDYHSELNMSSLELGDSALYFCASSPDRTEAFFGQGTRLTVV.

The chain carries TRBV6-6 and TRBJ1-2, with 8 nucleotides matching TRBD1. The length of the CDR3 is 13 residues. Trimming removed 0 bases from V and 13 bases from J; junction bases left unmatched: 7. CDR1 is MNHNY and CDR2 is SVGAGI in the germline V gene (reference sequence). The CDR3 protein is CASSYSEGQVTTF. The CDR3 region has the DNA TGTGCCAGCAGTTACTCGGAGGGACAGGTGACCACCTTC.

The genes are TRBV27 and TRBJ1-2; no definite D call. Per the germline V gene, CDR1 is MNHEY and CDR2 is SMNVEV (reference sequence). The CDR3 length is 15 residues. V was trimmed by 4 bases and J by 0 bases, leaving 12 bases between them. CDR3 protein: CASSYRGGPNYGYTF. CDR3 nucleotide sequence: TGTGCCAGCAGTTACAGAGGAGGACCTAACTATGGCTACACCTTC.

V and J are TRBV9 and TRBJ2-1, with D possibly matching TRBD2 (6 bases). Per germline, CDR1 SGDLS and CDR2 YYNGEE. There are 16 residues in the CDR3. The germline V and J ends were trimmed by 0 bases and 2 bases, with 12 bases remaining between them. The CDR3 protein is CASSVDAGPPYNEQFF. The CDR3 DNA reads TGTGCCAGCAGCGTAGACGCGGGGCCGCCCTACAATGAGCAGTTCTTC.

The V call is TRBV2, the J call TRBJ1-1; D is perhaps TRBD1 (5 bases). Trimming pared 4 bases from V and 5 bases from J, leaving 11 bases between. Germline V gene lookup returns CDR1 SNHLY and CDR2 FYNNEI. This CDR3 region has 13 residues. In DNA form, the CDR3 reads TGTGCCAGCAGTGGGGGGGTAGGGACTGAAGCTTTCTTT. Translating gives CASSGGVGTEAFF.

J is TRBJ2-6 and V is TRBV5-1, with 7 bases lining up with TRBD1. Trimming at V came to 3 bases and at J to 1 base, leaving 13 bases not matched to a gene. The CDR3 loop spans 19 amino acids. Germline V gene data show CDR1 as SGHRS and CDR2 as YFSETQ. CDR3 nucleotide sequence: TGCGCCAGCAGCTCTACTGAAACAGGGGTCTATTCTGGGGCCAACGTCCTGACTTTC. Translated: CASSSTETGVYSGANVLTF.

A single count supports this clone. The V and J genes are TRBV19 and TRBJ1-2; D is possibly TRBD1 (5 bases). Trimming removed 1 base from V and 2 bases from J, with 8 bases in between. The CDR3 contains 14 residues. Germline V lookup: CDR1 LNHDA, CDR2 SQIVND (reference sequence). CDR3 sequence: CASSIAGLNYGYTF. For the CDR3, the DNA is TGTGCCAGTAGTATAGCGGGACTCAACTATGGCTACACCTTC.